Sequencing of this T cell receptor beta chain was carried out in a study of T cells in Graves' hyperthyroidism and ophthalmopathy. Whole-study findings and limits: Most clonotypes expanded in thyroid above 0.001 were likewise present in blood. Separating ophthalmopathy from stable hyperthyroidism was achieved by a 13 V-J model.

Ophthalmopathy in the patients scored at least 3 on Clinical Activity Score and at least 4 on NOSPECS grade, lasting under 3 months. Used for diagnoses were clinical symptoms, serum thyroxine and TRAb, thyroid ultrasound and orbital computed tomography. The CDR3 regions of TCR beta were amplified from RNA transcripts. The HTBI primer set drove a first-round RT-PCR of the TCR CDR3. TCRdb re-derived calls from the multiplex PCR reads in MiXCR, one entry per CDR3 protein. The sample records 450,000 to 500,000 distinct CDR3 sequences, 20% to 25% being singletons. A remark on this clonotype: The antigen is not known.

What was sequenced was blood. This TCR was recovered from a woman aged 65 to 85 with Graves' ophthalmopathy.

The CDR3 is CASSEGRFDEQFF. The CDR3 nucleotides read TGTGCCAGCTCTGAGGGTAGATTTGATGAGCAGTTCTTC. The J gene is TRBJ2-1, the V gene TRBV7-9, with D tentatively TRBD2 (5 bases). The CDR3 is 13 residues long. Germline CDR1 SEHNR, CDR2 FQNEAQ (reference sequence). Between the trimmed V and J ends, which lost 8 bases and 8 bases, there was a span of 16 bases.